The 10 T cell receptor beta chains below were found in one sample sequenced in a study of T cell responses to AZD1222 COVID-19 vaccine. Clones were sequenced by immunoSEQ multiplex PCR, and TCRdb holds only the in-frame ones, with some missing. The sample has 75,000 to 95,000 clones, over 75% seen once; the top ten hold roughly 10%. This material consisted of peripheral blood, taken on day 0 of AZD1222 vaccination. Source of these receptors: an adult in good health.

V and J are TRBV18 and TRBJ2-7; D unclear. The CDR3 is 13 amino acids. The V end was cut by 6 bases, the J end by 3 bases, with 12 bases between. Germline V gene sequence: CDR1 KGHSH, CDR2 LQKENI. The CDR3 region is CASSQTDVYEQYF. The CDR3 DNA is TGTGCCAGCTCCCAAACTGACGTCTACGAGCAGTACTTC. The variable domain in full, completed from reference TRBV18 and TRBJ2-7, reads NAGVMQNPRHLVRRRGQEARLRCSPMKGHSHVYWYRQLPEEGLKFMVYLQKENIIDESGMPKERFSAEFPKEGPSILRIQQVVRGDSAAYFCASSQTDVYEQYFGPGTRLTVT.

The chain links TRBV7-2 to TRBJ2-7; TRBD1 might be the D (6 bases). Trimming left V 3 bases short and J 0 bases short, with 12 bases between. The CDR3 totals 15 residues. Germline V lookup: CDR1 SGHTA, CDR2 FQGNSA. CDR3: CASSFSRDTSYEQYV. In DNA, the CDR3 is TGTGCCAGCAGCTTTTCCCGGGACACCTCCTACGAGCAGTACGTC.

This rearrangement joins TRBV6-1 to TRBJ2-7; 10 bases fit TRBD2. The CDR3 covers 15 residues. Germline V gene data show CDR1 as MNHNS and CDR2 as SASEGT. V was pared by 3 bases and J by 4 bases, with 6 bases of the junction left unmatched. The CDR3: CASSESSGSWYEQYF. CDR3 nucleotide sequence: TGTGCCAGCAGTGAGTCTAGCGGGAGTTGGTACGAGCAGTACTTC.

This clone was recorded once. This chain joins TRBV2 and TRBJ2-2; D not resolved. There are 14 residues in the CDR3. Per the germline V gene, CDR1 is SNHLY and CDR2 is FYNNEI. Trimming removed 4 bases from V and 2 bases from J, with 8 bases in between. CDR3 in DNA: TGTGCCAGCAGTGCCGTCAGCAACACCGGGGAGCTGTTTTTT. Its protein is CASSAVSNTGELFF.

The genes are TRBV2 and TRBJ2-7; D assignment may be TRBD1 or TRBD2 (5 bases each). The CDR3 covers 12 residues. Germline assignment: CDR1 SNHLY and CDR2 FYNNEI. V shed 6 bases and J shed 2 bases, with 8 bases lying between them. CDR3 amino acids: CASRGRAYEQYF. The CDR3 nucleotides read TGTGCCAGCAGGGGACGAGCCTACGAGCAGTACTTC.

This clone was seen only a few times. The V gene is TRBV5-1, the J gene TRBJ2-2, with D possibly being TRBD2 (6 bases). V was pared by 0 bases and J by 5 bases, with 8 bases between. CDR1 is SGHRS and CDR2 is YFSETQ in the germline V gene. The CDR3 extends over 14 amino acids. DNA for the CDR3: TGCGCCAGCAGCTTGGCGGGAGAAACCGGGGAGCTGTTTTTT. Its translation is CASSLAGETGELFF.

DNA for the CDR3: TGTGCCAGCAGCGTGCGGACTAGCGGGCACAATGAGCAGTTCTTC. Translating gives CASSVRTSGHNEQFF. The chain joins TRBV9 to TRBJ2-1, with 11 bases that match TRBD2. The CDR3 has 15 residues. With V trimmed by 2 bases and J by 5 bases, 3 bases remained unmatched. Germline CDR1 reads SGDLS; CDR2 reads YYNGEE.

The rearrangement links TRBV6-5 to TRBJ2-3; D remains unclear. The V gene's germline CDR1 is MNHEY and CDR2 SVGAGI. Deletions cut 5 bases from V and 3 bases from J, with 9 bases between. The CDR3 is 13 amino acids. The CDR3 nucleotides are TGTGCCAGCAGTAGGACGGCGACAGATACGCAGTATTTT. It encodes CASSRTATDTQYF.

The chain has TRBV5-8 and TRBJ1-1; D is undetermined. The CDR3 has 12 residues. The V gene's germline CDR1 is SGHTS and CDR2 YDEGEE. The ends were cut back, 6 bases at V and 4 bases at J, with 10 bases in the middle. The CDR3 reads CASTEPGTEAFF. Here the CDR3 DNA reads TGTGCCAGCACTGAACCGGGCACTGAAGCTTTCTTT.

This clone has more than one count but fewer than ten. V and J are TRBV19 and TRBJ1-6; no reliable D call. Germline V gene data show CDR1 as LNHDA and CDR2 as SQIVND (reference sequence). The V and J ends lost 6 bases and 7 bases respectively, with 19 bases between them. The CDR3 spans 16 residues. The CDR3 protein is CASSSLPGDTNSPLHF. As DNA, the CDR3 is TGTGCCAGTAGCTCCCTGCCGGGAGATACGAATTCACCCCTCCACTTT.